This T cell receptor beta chain comes out of a study of T cell responses to AZD1222 COVID-19 vaccine. Study-wide points: Among the donors, most were white British and more were female, and clonal diversity was possibly underestimated. Nearly half of spike-specific TCRs reportedly go after variant regions that carry no mutations.

Data came from immunoSEQ multiplex PCR; TCRdb stores just in-frame clones and leaves some out. The sample carries roughly 140,000 clones, about nine tenths recorded once. Note on this clone: Its cognate antigen is unknown.

The receptor was isolated from an adult in good health. The sample in question was peripheral blood, obtained on day 0 of AZD1222 vaccination.

DNA of the CDR3: TGCGCCAGCAGCATGGGGAGGGTGGAGCAGTACTTC. It yields the protein CASSMGRVEQYF. This rearrangement joins TRBV5-1 to TRBJ2-7, with 7 bases identical to TRBD2. This CDR3 spans 12 amino acids. The germline gives CDR1 SGHRS, CDR2 YFSETQ. Trimming took 4 bases from V and 7 from J; bases not matched to a gene: 5.